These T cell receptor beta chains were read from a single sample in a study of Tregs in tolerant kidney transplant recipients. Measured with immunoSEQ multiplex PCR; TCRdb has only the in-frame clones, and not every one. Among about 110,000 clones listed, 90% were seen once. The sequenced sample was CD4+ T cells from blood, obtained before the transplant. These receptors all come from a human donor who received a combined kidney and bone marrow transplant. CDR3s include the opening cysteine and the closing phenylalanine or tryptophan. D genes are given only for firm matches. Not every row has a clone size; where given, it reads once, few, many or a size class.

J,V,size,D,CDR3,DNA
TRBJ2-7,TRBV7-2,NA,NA,CASSLRGRSSYEQYF,TGTGCCAGCAGCCTAAGGGGCCGGAGCTCCTACGAGCAGTACTTC
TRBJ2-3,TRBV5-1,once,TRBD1,CASSPSGTGRTDTQYF,TGCGCCAGCAGCCCGAGTGGGACAGGCCGAACAGATACGCAGTATTTT
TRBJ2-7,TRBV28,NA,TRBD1,CASSLGQGIDEQYF,TGTGCCAGCAGCTTGGGACAGGGCATCGACGAGCAGTACTTC
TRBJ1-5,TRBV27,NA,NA,CASSLQVGGQPQHF,TGTGCCAGCAGTTTACAGGTAGGGGGACAGCCCCAGCATTTT
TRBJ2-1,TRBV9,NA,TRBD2,CASSVESSGYYNEQFF,TGTGCCAGCAGCGTAGAGAGTAGCGGGTACTACAATGAGCAGTTCTTC
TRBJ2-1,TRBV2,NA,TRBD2,CASSENLRGKEQFF,TGTGCCAGCAGTGAAAACCTGCGGGGGAAGGAGCAGTTCTTC
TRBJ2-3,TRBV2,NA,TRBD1,CASSPLGTGEDTQYF,TGTGCCAGCAGTCCTTTGGGGACAGGGGAAGATACGCAGTATTTT
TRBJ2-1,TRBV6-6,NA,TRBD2,CASRSSGRGENEQFF,TGTGCCAGCAGATCTAGCGGGAGAGGGGAGAATGAGCAGTTCTTC
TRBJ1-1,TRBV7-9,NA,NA,CASSLDMNTEAFF,TGTGCCAGCAGCTTGGACATGAACACTGAAGCTTTCTTT
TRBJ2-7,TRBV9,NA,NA,CASSVDSSASSEQYF,TGTGCCAGCAGCGTCGACTCCTCAGCCAGCTCCGAGCAGTACTTC
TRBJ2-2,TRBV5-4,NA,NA,CASSPPTKTGELFF,TGTGCCAGCAGCCCCCCAACAAAGACCGGGGAGCTGTTTTTT
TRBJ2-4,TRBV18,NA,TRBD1,CASSPRQGKAKNIQYF,TGTGCCAGCTCCCCAAGACAGGGAAAGGCCAAAAACATTCAGTACTTC
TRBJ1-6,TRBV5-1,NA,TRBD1,CASSWTGLNSPLHF,TGCGCCAGCAGCTGGACAGGGTTAAATTCACCCCTCCACTTT
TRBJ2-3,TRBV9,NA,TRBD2,CASSPQRGVGDTQYF,TGTGCCAGCAGCCCCCAGCGGGGGGTAGGGGATACGCAGTATTTT
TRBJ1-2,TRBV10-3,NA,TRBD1,CAISPQGVSNYGYTF,TGTGCCATCAGTCCACAGGGGGTATCTAACTATGGCTACACCTTC
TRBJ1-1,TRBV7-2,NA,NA,CASSLDRGEAFF,TGTGCCAGCAGCTTAGACCGGGGTGAAGCTTTCTTT
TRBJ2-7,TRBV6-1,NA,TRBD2,CASRQPGGASYEQYF,TGTGCCAGCAGACAACCCGGGGGGGCCTCCTACGAGCAGTACTTC
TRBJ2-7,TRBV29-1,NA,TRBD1,CSVKTGTYEQYF,TGCAGCGTAAAGACAGGGACCTACGAGCAGTACTTC
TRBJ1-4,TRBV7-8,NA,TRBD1,CASARGVEKLFF,TGTGCCAGCGCCAGGGGGGTTGAAAAACTGTTTTTT
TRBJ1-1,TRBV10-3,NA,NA,CAIGGPRDFLNTEAFF,TGTGCCATCGGTGGACCACGCGACTTCCTGAACACTGAAGCTTTCTTT
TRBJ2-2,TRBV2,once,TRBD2,CASRTRTRFGGELFF,TGTGCCAGCAGGACGCGGACTAGGTTTGGCGGGGAGCTGTTTTTT
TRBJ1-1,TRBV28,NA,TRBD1,CASSTGGRRNTEAFF,TGTGCCAGCAGTACAGGGGGCAGGAGGAACACTGAAGCTTTCTTT
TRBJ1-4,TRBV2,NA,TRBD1,CASSEARTGRGEKLFF,TGTGCCAGCAGTGAAGCGCGGACAGGTCGAGGAGAAAAACTGTTTTTT
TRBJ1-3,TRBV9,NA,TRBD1,CASSPRLTGERSGNTIYF,TGTGCCAGCAGCCCCCGCTTAACAGGGGAGAGATCTGGAAACACCATATATTTT
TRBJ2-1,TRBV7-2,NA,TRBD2,CASSRTSGSYNEQFF,TGTGCCAGCAGTCGGACTAGCGGGTCCTACAATGAGCAGTTCTTC
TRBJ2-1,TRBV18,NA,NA,CASSPGGGLQYNEQFF,TGTGCCAGCTCACCCGGTGGGGGACTCCAATACAATGAGCAGTTCTTC
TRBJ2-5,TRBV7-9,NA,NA,CASRLGQGETQYF,TGTGCCAGCAGACTGGGGCAGGGAGAGACCCAGTACTTC